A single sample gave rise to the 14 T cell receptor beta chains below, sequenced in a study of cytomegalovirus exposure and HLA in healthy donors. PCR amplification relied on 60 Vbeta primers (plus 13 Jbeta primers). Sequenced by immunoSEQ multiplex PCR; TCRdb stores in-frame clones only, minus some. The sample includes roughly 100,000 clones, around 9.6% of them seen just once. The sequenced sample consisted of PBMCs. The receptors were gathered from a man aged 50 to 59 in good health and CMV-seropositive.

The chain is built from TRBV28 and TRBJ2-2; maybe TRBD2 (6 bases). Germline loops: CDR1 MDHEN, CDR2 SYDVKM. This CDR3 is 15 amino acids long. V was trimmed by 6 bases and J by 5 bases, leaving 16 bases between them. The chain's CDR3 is CASSMLRGLTGELFF. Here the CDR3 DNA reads TGTGCCAGCAGCATGTTGCGGGGTTTGACCGGGGAGCTGTTTTTT. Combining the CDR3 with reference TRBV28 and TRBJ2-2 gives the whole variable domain DVKVTQSSRYLVKRTGEKVFLECVQDMDHENMFWYRQDPGLGLRLIYFSYDVKMKEKGDIPEGYSVSREKKERFSLILESASTNQTSMYLCASSMLRGLTGELFFGEGSRLTVL.

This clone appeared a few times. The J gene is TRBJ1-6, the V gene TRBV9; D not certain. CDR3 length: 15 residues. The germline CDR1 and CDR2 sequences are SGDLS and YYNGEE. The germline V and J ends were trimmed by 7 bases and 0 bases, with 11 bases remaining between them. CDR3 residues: CASAPVSSYNSPLHF. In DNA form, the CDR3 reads TGTGCCAGCGCGCCCGTAAGCTCCTATAATTCACCCCTCCACTTT.

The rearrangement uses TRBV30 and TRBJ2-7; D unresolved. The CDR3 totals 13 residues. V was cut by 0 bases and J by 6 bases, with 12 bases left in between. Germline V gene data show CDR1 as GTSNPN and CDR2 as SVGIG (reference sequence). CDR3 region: CAWSVLKPSEQYF. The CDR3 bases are TGTGCCTGGAGTGTACTAAAACCGAGCGAGCAGTACTTC.

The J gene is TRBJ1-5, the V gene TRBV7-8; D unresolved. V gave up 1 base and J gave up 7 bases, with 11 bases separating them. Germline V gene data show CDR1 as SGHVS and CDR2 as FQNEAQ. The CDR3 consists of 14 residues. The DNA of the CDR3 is TGTGCCAGCAGCTTAGACAGTAATGGACAGCCCCAGCATTTT. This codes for CASSLDSNGQPQHF.

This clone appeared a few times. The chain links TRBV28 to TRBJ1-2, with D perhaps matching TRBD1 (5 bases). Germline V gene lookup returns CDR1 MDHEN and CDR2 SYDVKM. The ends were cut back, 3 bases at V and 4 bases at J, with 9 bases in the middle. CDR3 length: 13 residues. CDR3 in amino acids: CASSLGQSYGYTF. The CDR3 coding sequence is TGTGCCAGCAGTTTGGGGCAGAGCTATGGCTACACCTTC.

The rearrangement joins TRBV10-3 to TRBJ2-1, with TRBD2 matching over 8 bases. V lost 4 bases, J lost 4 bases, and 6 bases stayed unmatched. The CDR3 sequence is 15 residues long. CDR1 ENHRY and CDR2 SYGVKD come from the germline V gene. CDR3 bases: TGTGCCATCAGTGCGGTAGCGGGGTTTTACAATGAGCAGTTCTTC. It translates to CAISAVAGFYNEQFF.

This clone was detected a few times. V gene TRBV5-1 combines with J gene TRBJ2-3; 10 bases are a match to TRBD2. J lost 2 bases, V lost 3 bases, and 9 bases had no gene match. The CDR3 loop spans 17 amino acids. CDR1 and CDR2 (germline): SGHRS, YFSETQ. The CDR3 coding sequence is TGCGCCAGCAGCTGGGGTAGCGGGAGGCTCCTCACAGATACGCAGTATTTT. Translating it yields CASSWGSGRLLTDTQYF.

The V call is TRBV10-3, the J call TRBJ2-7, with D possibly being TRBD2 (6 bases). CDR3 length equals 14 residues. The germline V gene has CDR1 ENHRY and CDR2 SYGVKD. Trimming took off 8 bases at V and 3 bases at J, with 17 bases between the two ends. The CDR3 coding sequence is TGTGCCATCGGAGGGACCCCGACCGTCTACGAGCAGTACTTC. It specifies CAIGGTPTVYEQYF.

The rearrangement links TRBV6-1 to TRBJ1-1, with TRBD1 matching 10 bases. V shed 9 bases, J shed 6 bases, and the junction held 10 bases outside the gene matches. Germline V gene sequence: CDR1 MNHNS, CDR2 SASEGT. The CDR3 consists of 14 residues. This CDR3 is CASPGRDRGAEAFF. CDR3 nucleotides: TGTGCCAGTCCTGGCCGGGACAGGGGCGCTGAAGCTTTCTTT.

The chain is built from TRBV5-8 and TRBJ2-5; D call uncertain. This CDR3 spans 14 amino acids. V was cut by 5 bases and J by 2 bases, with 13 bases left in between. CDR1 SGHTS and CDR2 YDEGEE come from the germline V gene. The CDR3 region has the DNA TGTGCCAGCAGTCTTACTTTACTTCAAGAGACCCAGTACTTC. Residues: CASSLTLLQETQYF.

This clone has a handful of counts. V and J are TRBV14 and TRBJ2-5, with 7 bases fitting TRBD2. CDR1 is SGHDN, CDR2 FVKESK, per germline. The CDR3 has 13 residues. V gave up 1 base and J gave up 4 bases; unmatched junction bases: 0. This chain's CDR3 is CASSQGLAETQYF. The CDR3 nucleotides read TGTGCCAGCAGCCAAGGACTAGCAGAGACCCAGTACTTC.

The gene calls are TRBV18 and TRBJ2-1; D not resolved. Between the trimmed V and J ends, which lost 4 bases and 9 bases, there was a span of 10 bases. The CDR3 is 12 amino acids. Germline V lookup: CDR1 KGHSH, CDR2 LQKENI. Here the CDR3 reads CASSLKTSEQFF. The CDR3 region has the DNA TGTGCCAGCTCACTCAAGACTTCTGAGCAGTTCTTC.

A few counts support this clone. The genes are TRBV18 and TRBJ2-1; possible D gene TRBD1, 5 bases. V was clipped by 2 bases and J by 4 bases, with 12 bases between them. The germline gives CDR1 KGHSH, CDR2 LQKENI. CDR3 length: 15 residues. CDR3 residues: CASSPDDREYNEQFF. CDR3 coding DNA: TGTGCCAGCTCACCAGACGACAGAGAATACAATGAGCAGTTCTTC.

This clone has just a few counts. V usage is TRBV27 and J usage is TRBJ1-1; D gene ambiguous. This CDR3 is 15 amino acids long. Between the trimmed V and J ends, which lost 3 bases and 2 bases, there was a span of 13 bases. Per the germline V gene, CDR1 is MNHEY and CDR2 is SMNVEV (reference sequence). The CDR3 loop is CASSFAEAVNTEAFF. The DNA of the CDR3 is TGTGCCAGCAGTTTCGCGGAGGCCGTCAACACTGAAGCTTTCTTT.